The next 3 T cell receptor beta chains were all read from a single sample in a study of regulatory T cells in long-lasting Graves disease. The time point was: newly diagnosed GD, antithyroid drugs for less than 3 months. Extracted PBMC RNA gave rise to the TCR library. The TCR beta library used iRepertoire HTBI primers with Arm-PCR amplification of CDR3. TCRdb itself ran the multiplex PCR reads through MiXCR, one entry per CDR3 protein. The repertoire holds 350,000 to 500,000 distinct CDR3 sequences, with roughly 15% as singletons. These same records also appear under a second study, on T cells in Graves' hyperthyroidism and ophthalmopathy.

The sample was peripheral blood mononuclear cells (PBMCs), taken at new diagnosis, from a patient treated with antithyroid drugs. The receptors here all came from a woman in her 50s with Graves disease.

This clonotype was detected once. V usage is TRBV4-2 and J usage is TRBJ2-7; 12 bases line up with TRBD2. The V gene's germline CDR1 is LGHNA and CDR2 YNFKEQ. The CDR3 is 20 amino acids. After removal of 0 bases from V and 2 bases from J, the junction contained 14 bases not matched to a gene. CDR3 in amino acids: CASSQDLGLAGNKAAYEQYF. DNA for the CDR3: TGTGCCAGCAGCCAAGATCTGGGACTAGCGGGCAACAAGGCCGCCTACGAGCAGTACTTC.

In this sample, this clonotype turned up once. A single base separates this from a much larger clone, so it may be a read error. The rearrangement uses TRBV7-2 and TRBJ2-1; 15 nucleotides line up with TRBD2. Germline V lookup: CDR1 SGHTA, CDR2 FQGNSA. The CDR3 extends over 21 amino acids. Trimming removed 6 bases from V and 0 bases from J; junction bases left unmatched: 15. Here the CDR3 reads CASSRPTRTSGRGDSYNEQFF. CDR3 nucleotides: TGTGCCAGCAGTCGTCCGACCCGGACTAGCGGGAGGGGGGACTCCTACAATGAGCAGTTCTTC.

With respect to this clonotype: Germline and junction disagree at one end, which may indicate a read error. For the CDR3, the DNA is TGTGCCAGCGGCGTAGATGGGTTGGGTGAAGCTTTCTTT. Translating gives CASGVDGLGEAFF. The chain links TRBV9 to TRBJ1-1; no firm D call. The CDR3 loop spans 13 amino acids. From germline, CDR1 is SGDLS and CDR2 YYNGEE.